This entry lists 27 T cell receptor beta chains sequenced from one sample in a study of T cells after yellow fever vaccination. A single record per CDR3 protein comes from TCRdb applying MiXCR to the 5' RACE reads. The sample gives 80,000 to 100,000 distinct CDR3 sequences, almost 9% of which show up once; roughly 15% is in the top ten. Sequenced here: CD8+ T cells not binding an NS4B(214-222) dextramer, sorted from PBMCs, sampled around 15 days after the first yellow fever vaccination. The source of these receptors is a man aged 18 to 35 who received the YFV17D yellow fever vaccine.

This clonotype came up a few times. The chain joins TRBV28 to TRBJ1-1; D is unresolved. This CDR3 is built from 14 residues. V lost 8 bases, J lost 3 bases, and 16 bases lay in between. Germline V CDR1 and CDR2: MDHEN, SYDVKM. CDR3 region: CASRWTVTDTEAFF. CDR3 DNA: TGTGCCAGCCGCTGGACGGTCACGGACACTGAAGCTTTCTTT.

This clonotype came up a few times. The rearrangement uses TRBV4-1 and TRBJ2-1, with TRBD2 matching over 11 bases. The ends lost 2 bases at V and 10 bases at J; junction bases unmatched: 7. Germline V lookup: CDR1 MGHRA, CDR2 YSYEKL. CDR3 size: 15 residues. The CDR3 DNA reads TGCGCCAGCAGCCAACTAGCGGGGGGTATTGTGGAGCAGTTCTTC. Translation gives CASSQLAGGIVEQFF.

J is TRBJ1-2 and V is TRBV7-3; the D gene is possibly TRBD1 (6 bases). V gave up 4 bases and J gave up 4 bases, with 10 bases separating them. The CDR3 contains 13 residues. Per germline, CDR1 SGHTA and CDR2 FQGTGA. CDR3: CASSSSTGYGYTF. CDR3 nucleotide sequence: TGTGCCAGCAGCTCCTCGACAGGCTATGGCTACACCTTC.

A few counts support this clonotype. The chain recombines TRBV6-1 with TRBJ2-1; D is perhaps TRBD1 or TRBD2 (5 bases each). Trimming stripped 2 bases from V and 2 bases from J, with 19 bases between. This CDR3 region has 18 residues. The germline V gene has CDR1 MNHNS and CDR2 SASEGT. The CDR3 loop reads CASSERGEFLTTYNEQFF. CDR3 nucleotides: TGTGCCAGCAGTGAAAGAGGGGAGTTTCTGACCACCTACAATGAGCAGTTCTTC.

This clonotype occurred a few times. The chain links TRBV29-1 to TRBJ1-2, with TRBD1 matching over 8 bases. Germline V gives CDR1 SQVTM, CDR2 ANQGSEA. The CDR3 loop spans 15 amino acids. Germline trimming cut 7 bases from V and 8 bases from J; bases unmatched to any gene: 18. Here the CDR3 reads CSAPMGGQGRGGYTF. For the CDR3, the DNA is TGCAGCGCCCCGATGGGAGGACAGGGACGAGGGGGCTACACCTTC.

This clonotype was seen only a few times. A read error is likely, as this CDR3 ends without the conserved phenylalanine or tryptophan. The V gene is TRBV4-1, the J gene TRBJ1-5; D remains ambiguous. The V end lost 4 bases, the J end lost 10 bases, and 14 bases lay between the germline ends. Germline values: CDR1 MGHRA, CDR2 YSYEKL. CDR3 length: 13 residues. The DNA of the CDR3 is TGCGCCAGCAGCCTCAACCGGGCCTCCCCCCAGCATTTA. Translation gives CASSLNRASPQHL.

The CDR3 is CASSTQRLAGRRAGNEQFF. CDR3 sequence (DNA): TGTGCCAGCAGCACGCAGCGCCTGGCGGGGAGAAGAGCGGGCAATGAGCAGTTCTTC. The rearrangement joins TRBV3-1 to TRBJ2-1; possible D gene TRBD2, 6 bases. V was shortened by 5 bases and J by 6 bases, with 29 bases between the two germline ends. Germline V CDR1 and CDR2: LGHDT, YNNKEL (reference sequence). This CDR3 has 19 residues.

V and J are TRBV6-5 and TRBJ2-1; a weak D match, TRBD2 (7 bases). The CDR3 is 17 residues long. V was clipped by 0 bases and J by 8 bases, with 20 bases between them. Germline V CDR1 and CDR2: MNHEY, SVGAGI. The CDR3 loop is CASSYSSGGLVADEQFF. CDR3 in DNA: TGTGCCAGCAGTTACTCGTCCGGGGGGCTAGTGGCGGATGAGCAGTTCTTC.

The chain recombines TRBV11-1 with TRBJ2-4; TRBD1 matches at 7 bases. The V gene end was trimmed by 5 bases and the J gene end by 0 bases; junction bases not matched to a gene: 7. The CDR3 covers 16 residues. Germline values: CDR1 SGHAT, CDR2 FQDESV (reference sequence). CDR3 DNA: TGTGCCAGCAGCCTCCGGGACAGACTAGCCAAAAACATTCAGTACTTC. The encoded protein is CASSLRDRLAKNIQYF.

This clonotype was detected a few times. In nucleotides, the CDR3 is TGTGCCATCAGTGAGATTGGGACAGGAAGCAATCAGCCCCAGCATTTT. This translates into CAISEIGTGSNQPQHF. The V gene is TRBV10-3, the J gene TRBJ1-5, with 8 positions matching TRBD1. This CDR3 is built from 16 residues. CDR1 and CDR2 from the germline V gene are ENHRY and SYGVKD. Losses at the gene ends were 2 bases for V and 1 base for J; bases not matched to a gene: 4.

Many counts were recorded for this clonotype. J is TRBJ2-7 and V is TRBV6-5, with D possibly matching TRBD2 (5 bases). The V end lost 5 bases, the J end lost 0 bases, and 11 bases lay between the germline ends. Per germline, CDR1 MNHEY and CDR2 SVGAGI. The CDR3 is 14 residues long. Here the CDR3 DNA reads TGTGCCAGCAGTAACGGGGAGAGCTCCTACGAGCAGTACTTC. Encoded protein: CASSNGESSYEQYF.

The sample holds a few counts of this clonotype. The V call is TRBV11-3, the J call TRBJ2-5; D is unresolved. Trimming took off 1 base at V and 5 bases at J, with 8 bases between the two ends. Germline-derived CDR1 and CDR2 are SGHNT and YENEEA. The CDR3 loop spans 13 amino acids. The CDR3 spells CASSLGDWETQYF. The CDR3 region has the DNA TGTGCCAGCAGCTTAGGGGATTGGGAGACCCAGTACTTC.

This rearrangement joins TRBV19 to TRBJ2-3; D gene unclear. V lost 9 bases and J 6 bases, leaving 10 bases between the germline ends. CDR3 length: 11 amino acids. The germline V gene encodes CDR1 LNHDA and CDR2 SQIVND (reference sequence). The CDR3 protein is CASGAADTQYF. The CDR3 DNA follows: TGTGCCAGCGGAGCCGCGGATACGCAGTATTTT.

This clonotype came up many times. The chain couples TRBV5-1 to TRBJ1-1; D gene uncertain. This CDR3 comprises 11 residues. The germline CDR1 and CDR2 sequences are SGHRS and YFSETQ. V was pared by 7 bases and J by 6 bases, with 10 bases between. In nucleotides, the CDR3 is TGCGCCAGCGGTGAAGGCCCTGAAGCTTTCTTT. Its translation is CASGEGPEAFF.

Of note for this clonotype: An end of the junction does not agree with germline; a read error may underlie this. This chain joins TRBV4-3 and TRBJ1-1; D remains ambiguous. Per germline, CDR1 LGHNA and CDR2 YSLEER. CDR3 length: 15 amino acids. The CDR3 DNA reads TGCGCCAGCAGCCAAGCCCTCCTAATGAACACTGGAGCTTTCTTT. Translation gives CASSQALLMNTGAFF.

V usage is TRBV7-9 and J usage is TRBJ2-5, with 12 bases lining up with TRBD2. The CDR3 consists of 16 residues. From germline, CDR1 is SEHNR and CDR2 FQNEAQ (reference sequence). Trimming at V came to 6 bases and at J to 2 bases, leaving 7 bases not matched to a gene. The chain's CDR3 is CASRPVTSGGQETQYF. In nucleotides, the CDR3 is TGTGCCAGCAGGCCGGTGACTAGCGGGGGTCAAGAGACCCAGTACTTC.

The chain links TRBV6-5 to TRBJ1-4; 7 bases are shared with TRBD1. Looked up from germline, CDR1 is MNHEY and CDR2 is SVGAGI. The CDR3 runs 16 residues. V trimming: 5 bases; J trimming: 0 bases; junction bases outside the gene matches: 6. CDR3 sequence (DNA): TGTGCCAGCAGTCACGGGACAGTTGCAACTAATGAAAAACTGTTTTTT. Translating it yields CASSHGTVATNEKLFF.

Ten or more counts support this clonotype. This chain links TRBV30 with TRBJ2-7, with 7 bases aligning to TRBD2. V trimming: 1 base; J trimming: 4 bases; junction bases outside the gene matches: 4. The CDR3 sequence is 13 residues long. The V gene's germline CDR1 is GTSNPN and CDR2 SVGIG (reference sequence). Here the CDR3 DNA reads TGTGCCTGGAGTGCGCCGGGACTATACGAGCAGTACTTC. The encoded protein is CAWSAPGLYEQYF. The whole variable domain, remainder taken from reference TRBV30 and TRBJ2-7, is SQTIHQWPATLVQPVGSPLSLECTVEGTSNPNLYWYRQAAGRGLQLLFYSVGIGQISSEVPQNLSASRPQDRQFILSSKKLLLSDSGFYLCAWSAPGLYEQYFGPGTRLTVT.

Ten or more counts support this clonotype. This sequence joins TRBV6-1 and TRBJ2-1; TRBD2 matches at 9 bases. In germline, CDR1 is MNHNS, CDR2 SASEGT. V shed 3 bases and J 8 bases; nucleotides not matched to a gene: 8. The CDR3 is made up of 15 amino acids. CDR3 in amino acids: CASSESSGGPDEQFF. The CDR3 DNA sequence: TGTGCCAGCAGTGAGAGTAGCGGGGGTCCGGATGAGCAGTTCTTC.

The chain uses TRBV19 and TRBJ1-4; D unclear. Per the germline V gene, CDR1 is LNHDA and CDR2 is SQIVND (reference sequence). The CDR3 loop spans 14 amino acids. V dropped 3 bases and J dropped 5 bases, with 10 bases sitting between them. The CDR3 loop reads CASSMENSNEKLFF. In DNA form, the CDR3 reads TGTGCCAGTAGTATGGAGAACAGCAATGAAAAACTGTTTTTT.

There are a few counts of this clonotype. The CDR3 loop reads CASSAGGDQPQHF. For the CDR3, the DNA is TGTGCCAGCAGCGCAGGAGGGGATCAGCCCCAGCATTTT. The gene calls are TRBV3-1 and TRBJ1-5, with a weak D call TRBD1 (5 bases). The CDR3 totals 13 residues. Germline CDR1 is LGHDT and CDR2 is YNNKEL (reference sequence). Trimming stripped 5 bases from V and 5 bases from J, with 10 bases between.

The chain links TRBV10-3 to TRBJ1-2, with TRBD1 matching over 7 bases. The CDR3 extends over 13 amino acids. Germline V gene data show CDR1 as ENHRY and CDR2 as SYGVKD. Trimming at V came to 5 bases and at J to 2 bases, leaving 2 bases not matched to a gene. The CDR3 region is CAISPGQNYGYTF. The CDR3 nucleotides read TGTGCCATCAGTCCGGGACAGAACTATGGCTACACCTTC.

The chain recombines TRBV12-3 or TRBV12-4 with TRBJ2-7; 8 bases align to TRBD1. This CDR3 spans 16 amino acids. V trimming: 6 bases; J trimming: 4 bases; junction bases outside the gene matches: 14. The CDR3 sequence is CASSQERTGKFYEQYF. The CDR3 nucleotides are TGTGCCAGCAGCCAAGAAAGGACAGGGAAGTTTTACGAGCAGTACTTC.

The chain carries TRBV19 and TRBJ2-3; D might be TRBD1 (6 bases). Trimming cost V 6 bases and J 4 bases, with 11 bases left between them. This CDR3 spans 13 amino acids. Germline CDR1 and CDR2: LNHDA and SQIVND (reference sequence). The CDR3 nucleotides are TGTGCCAGTAGCAGGGGTAGCGCAGATACGCAGTATTTT. Translated: CASSRGSADTQYF.

In this sample, this clonotype turned up a few times. The chain uses TRBV20-1 and TRBJ1-5, with D perhaps TRBD1 (6 bases). This CDR3 has 18 residues. V was shortened by 5 bases and J by 1 base, with 24 bases between the two germline ends. Per germline, CDR1 DFQATT and CDR2 SNEGSKA (reference sequence). In DNA form, the CDR3 reads TGCAGTGCTGGTGCAGCAGCAGGGGTAACGAAAAGCAATCAGCCCCAGCATTTT. Its translation: CSAGAAAGVTKSNQPQHF.

The chain links TRBV7-9 to TRBJ2-1; D tentatively reads TRBD1 or TRBD2 (5 bases each). The V and J ends lost 3 bases and 2 bases respectively, with 11 bases between them. Germline V CDR1 and CDR2: SEHNR, FQNEAQ (reference sequence). CDR3 size: 15 residues. The chain's CDR3 is CASSLGQGAYNEQFF. CDR3 DNA sequence: TGTGCCAGCAGCTTGGGGCAGGGAGCCTACAATGAGCAGTTCTTC.

The gene calls are TRBV11-2 and TRBJ1-2; the match to TRBD1 covers 8 bases. Germline CDR1 SGHAT, CDR2 FQNNGV. The CDR3 is 18 amino acids. With 2 bases clipped from V and 6 bases from J, the junction kept 17 bases outside the gene matches. CDR3 in DNA: TGTGCCAGCAGCTTACGATCGACAGGGGAGCGGCGGTCCGATGGCTACACCTTC. Translated, it gives CASSLRSTGERRSDGYTF.